Sequencing of this T cell receptor (beta chain) was carried out in a study of T cell responses to AZD1222 COVID-19 vaccine. Clones were sequenced by immunoSEQ multiplex PCR, and TCRdb holds only the in-frame ones, with some missing. The repertoire consists of about 53,000 clones, with about 81% occurring once and the leading ten covering about a quarter. Findings and caveats of the study: Reportedly, nearly half of unique spike TCRs recognized epitopes outside B.1.351/B.1.1.7 mutations. Regions 160-218 and 743-854 held dominance among vaccine-associated CD4 TCRs, which spanned spike. It should be noted that donors were predominantly white British and more often female, and clonal diversity was possibly underestimated. Repertoire collection took place solely once the T cell response had peaked.

Germline V lookup: CDR1 MDHEN, CDR2 SYDVKM. With V trimmed by 0 bases and J by 3 bases, 6 bases remained unmatched. There are 16 residues in the CDR3. A note on this clone: As yet, its antigen is unknown.

The chain is built from TRBV28 and TRBJ2-3; 7 bases align to TRBD2. The sequence was obtained from an adult in good health. The sequencing used peripheral blood, collected on day 0 of AZD1222 vaccination. CDR3 residues: CASSLWRTSDTDTQYF. CDR3 nucleotide sequence: TGTGCCAGCAGTTTATGGAGAACTAGCGATACAGATACGCAGTATTTT.